Listed here are 20 T cell receptor beta chains from one sample, sequenced in a study of blood T cell repertoires in COVID-19. Sequenced by immunoSEQ multiplex PCR; TCRdb stores in-frame clones only, minus some. The data show 350,000 to 400,000 clones, around 91% seen once. Sequencing was carried out using peripheral blood. The receptors come from a man between 18 and 29 years old with active or convalescent COVID-19.

This chain connects TRBV6-6 to TRBJ1-4; D not certain. V was trimmed by 9 bases and J by 10 bases, leaving 12 bases between them. In germline, CDR1 is MNHNY, CDR2 SVGAGI (reference sequence). The CDR3 spans 11 residues. CDR3 amino acids: CASESRLKLFF. The CDR3 nucleotides are TGTGCCAGTGAGTCACGACTAAAACTGTTTTTT.

This chain uses TRBV13 with TRBJ2-1, with 7 positions matching TRBD1. V shed 0 bases and J 7 bases; nucleotides not matched to a gene: 6. Germline CDR1 and CDR2: PRHDT and FYEKMQ (reference sequence). This CDR3 region has 15 residues. Here the CDR3 DNA reads TGTGCCAGCAGCTTAGGGACAGGGATCAGGAATGAGCAGTTCTTC. Its translation is CASSLGTGIRNEQFF.

The table lists this clone with a count of one. The gene calls are TRBV4-1 and TRBJ1-5; D possibly corresponds to TRBD1 (5 bases). Germline V gene sequence: CDR1 MGHRA, CDR2 YSYEKL. CDR3 size: 16 residues. V lost 0 bases to trimming and J lost 12 bases, with 21 bases between them. The CDR3 loop is CASSQDPIGARYLQHF. As DNA, the CDR3 is TGCGCCAGCAGCCAAGATCCTATAGGGGCGCGGTACCTCCAGCATTTT.

The gene calls are TRBV5-1 and TRBJ1-1; D ambiguous. Germline values: CDR1 SGHRS, CDR2 YFSETQ. V lost 6 bases, J lost 6 bases, and 21 bases lay in between. The CDR3 length is 15 residues. The CDR3 sequence: CASTPSGTLAAEAFF. The CDR3 bases are TGCGCCAGCACCCCCTCGGGAACGTTGGCGGCTGAAGCTTTCTTT.

V and J are TRBV19 and TRBJ1-2; 7 nucleotides align to TRBD1. Germline lookup yields CDR1 LNHDA and CDR2 SQIVND (reference sequence). CDR3 length equals 17 residues. V shed 6 bases and J 6 bases; nucleotides not matched to a gene: 19. CDR3 nucleotide sequence: TGTGCCAGTAGCACTCCCGGGACAGCCTCGTCATTAAATGGCTACACCTTC. Protein product: CASSTPGTASSLNGYTF.

This clone appeared a single time. This chain uses TRBV18 with TRBJ1-1, with D maybe TRBD1 (5 bases). The CDR3 contains 15 residues. Deletions cut 4 bases from V and 1 base from J, with 13 bases between. CDR1 and CDR2 from the germline V gene are KGHSH and LQKENI. In DNA, the CDR3 is TGTGCCAGCTCACTTCAGGGAGGGCAGAACACTGAAGCTTTCTTT. Amino acid sequence: CASSLQGGQNTEAFF.

The chain is built from TRBV5-6 and TRBJ2-7, with TRBD1 identical over 10 bases. The V gene end was trimmed by 4 bases and the J gene end by 2 bases; junction bases not matched to a gene: 6. The germline V gene encodes CDR1 SGHDT and CDR2 YYEEEE. The CDR3 covers 15 residues. The CDR3 loop reads CASSLTGGATYEQYF. The CDR3 region has the DNA TGTGCCAGCAGCCTGACAGGGGGCGCCACCTACGAGCAGTACTTC.

The V call is TRBV28, the J call TRBJ1-1; D is possibly TRBD1 (6 bases). This CDR3 comprises 17 residues. Germline CDR1 and CDR2: MDHEN and SYDVKM. The V and J ends lost 3 bases and 3 bases respectively, with 20 bases between them. The CDR3 loop is CASSFSLNLYRDTEAFF. The CDR3 DNA follows: TGTGCCAGCAGTTTTTCACTCAACCTATACAGGGACACTGAAGCTTTCTTT.

The gene calls are TRBV5-6 and TRBJ1-2; perhaps TRBD1 as D (6 bases). The CDR3 length is 13 residues. Trimming took off 4 bases at V and 4 bases at J, with 11 bases between the two ends. Germline lookup yields CDR1 SGHDT and CDR2 YYEEEE. For the CDR3, the DNA is TGTGCCAGCAGCCAAGGACAGCTCTATGGCTACACCTTC. This sequence encodes CASSQGQLYGYTF.

The V and J genes are TRBV5-6 and TRBJ2-6, with a weak D call TRBD1 (5 bases). The CDR3 length is 16 residues. Per germline, CDR1 SGHDT and CDR2 YYEEEE. Deletions cut 4 bases from V and 4 bases from J, with 15 bases between. CDR3 residues: CASSAGFLGGANVLTF. The CDR3 region has the DNA TGTGCCAGCAGCGCAGGGTTCTTGGGAGGGGCCAACGTCCTGACTTTC.

This clone was seen a single time. The rearrangement uses TRBV6-5 and TRBJ1-3; D not resolved. V dropped 5 bases and J dropped 0 bases, with 11 bases sitting between them. In germline, CDR1 is MNHEY, CDR2 SVGAGI. The CDR3 contains 15 residues. In nucleotides, the CDR3 is TGTGCCAGCAGTCCCGTGGGAGGCTCTGGAAACACCATATATTTT. Translation: CASSPVGGSGNTIYF.

The chain uses TRBV29-1 and TRBJ2-3, with TRBD2 as a possible D gene (6 bases). The CDR3 runs 15 residues. Germline CDR1 SQVTM, CDR2 ANQGSEA. The V end lost 1 base, the J end lost 0 bases, and 11 bases lay between the germline ends. CDR3 in DNA: TGCAGCGTTGAAGGGGGGGACCGAAGCACAGATACGCAGTATTTT. Its protein product is CSVEGGDRSTDTQYF.

The chain recombines TRBV18 with TRBJ2-2, with D possibly TRBD1 on 6 matching bases. V was cut by 5 bases and J by 9 bases, with 16 bases left in between. The CDR3 is made up of 14 amino acids. Germline V gives CDR1 KGHSH, CDR2 LQKENI. The CDR3 coding sequence is TGTGCCAGCTCATCGGTAACAGGGATATGGGAGCTGTTTTTT. This codes for CASSSVTGIWELFF.

The chain links TRBV9 to TRBJ1-5, with 7 bases matching TRBD1. CDR1 is SGDLS and CDR2 is YYNGEE in the germline V gene. J gave up 6 bases and V 4 bases, and 10 bases lay outside the gene matches. This CDR3 is built from 15 residues. The CDR3 DNA reads TGTGCCAGCAGCTCCGACAGGGAACGGAGTCAGCCCCAGCATTTT. It is translated as CASSSDRERSQPQHF.

This rearrangement joins TRBV9 to TRBJ2-3; D uncertain. Germline V CDR1 and CDR2: SGDLS, YYNGEE. The CDR3 extends over 14 amino acids. V dropped 2 bases and J dropped 0 bases, with 7 bases sitting between them. In nucleotides, the CDR3 is TGTGCCAGCAGCGTGAGTTTTAGCACAGATACGCAGTATTTT. Its translation: CASSVSFSTDTQYF.

The chain carries TRBV4-1 and TRBJ2-7, with 8 bases fitting TRBD2. Germline-derived CDR1 and CDR2 are MGHRA and YSYEKL. V shed 1 base, J shed 3 bases, and the junction held 8 bases outside the gene matches. This CDR3 has 16 residues. The CDR3 loop is CASSQGVSGIFYEQYF. In DNA form, the CDR3 reads TGCGCCAGCAGCCAAGGGGTTAGCGGGATTTTCTACGAGCAGTACTTC.

The table lists this clone with a count of one. The chain recombines TRBV7-2 with TRBJ1-1; D remains ambiguous. The CDR3 loop spans 14 amino acids. In germline, CDR1 is SGHTA, CDR2 FQGNSA. The V end lost 4 bases, the J end lost 6 bases, and 15 bases lay between the germline ends. DNA of the CDR3: TGTGCCAGCAGCTCCCGAGTGCGCGGGGCTGAAGCTTTCTTT. Its protein is CASSSRVRGAEAFF.

J is TRBJ1-2 and V is TRBV5-1; D perhaps matches TRBD1 (5 bases). Trimming cost V 4 bases and J 4 bases, with 14 bases left between them. Germline CDR1 is SGHRS and CDR2 is YFSETQ. The CDR3 is 14 residues long. This CDR3 is CASSRRGGTYGYTF. Here the CDR3 DNA reads TGCGCCAGCAGCAGACGCGGGGGGACCTATGGCTACACCTTC.

The chain carries TRBV7-8 and TRBJ1-4; 7 nucleotides line up with TRBD1. The CDR3 contains 15 residues. CDR1 is SGHVS, CDR2 FQNEAQ, per germline. V dropped 2 bases and J dropped 11; count of bases not matched to a gene: 11. CDR3 nucleotides: TGTGCCAGCAGCTTAAACACAGGGGTATCCATTAAACTGTTTTTT. As protein: CASSLNTGVSIKLFF.

The chain recombines TRBV6-5 with TRBJ2-1; D not certain. V lost 3 bases and J 9 bases, leaving 18 bases between the germline ends. The germline gives CDR1 MNHEY, CDR2 SVGAGI. The length of the CDR3 is 15 residues. CDR3 bases: TGTGCCAGCAGTTATTCCCGGTCCATTGTCGGTGAGCAGTTCTTC. Residues: CASSYSRSIVGEQFF.